Detailed here is one T cell receptor (beta chain). The data are from a study of blood T cell repertoires in COVID-19. Turning to the study itself: The United States, Italy and Spain were the sources of the acute and convalescent COVID-19 samples. From T cells, B-cell-depleted T cells, or PBMCs came the material, which was cDNA or gDNA.

Patients in Seattle were enrolled during active infection, then followed longitudinally. Trimming removed 2 bases at V and 4 bases at J, with 14 bases between. The CDR3 extends over 15 amino acids. Germline CDR1 SGHAT, CDR2 FQNNGV. Per the original data handling: The assay estimated nucleated cells by amplifying reference gene primers. The table came from immunoSEQ multiplex PCR; TCRdb's copy has only in-frame clones and leaves some out. V, J and clone size reflect that table, while D and trimming were determined from the DNA. The table shows some 70,000 clones, with about 92% occurring only once. The receptor comes from a man aged 50 to 59 with COVID-19, enrolled during active disease. The chain has TRBV11-2 and TRBJ1-1, with a weak D call TRBD1 (5 bases). The sequenced material came from peripheral blood. The CDR3 DNA is TGTGCCAGCAGCTTACGCGGGACGATGGTCACTGAAGCTTTCTTT. It codes for CASSLRGTMVTEAFF.